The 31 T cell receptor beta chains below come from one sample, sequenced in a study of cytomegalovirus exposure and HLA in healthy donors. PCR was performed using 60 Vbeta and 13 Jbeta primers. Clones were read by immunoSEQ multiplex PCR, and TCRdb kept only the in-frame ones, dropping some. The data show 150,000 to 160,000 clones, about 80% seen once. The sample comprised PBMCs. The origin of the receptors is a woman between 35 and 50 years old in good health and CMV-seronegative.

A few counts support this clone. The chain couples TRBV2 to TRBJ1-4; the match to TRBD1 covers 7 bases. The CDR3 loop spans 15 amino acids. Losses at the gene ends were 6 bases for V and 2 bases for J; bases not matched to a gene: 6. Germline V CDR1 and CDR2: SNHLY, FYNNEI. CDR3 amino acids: CASRRQGGTNEKLFF. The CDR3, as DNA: TGTGCCAGCAGGCGCCAGGGGGGCACTAATGAAAAACTGTTTTTT.

In nucleotides, the CDR3 is TGTGCCAGCAGCTTAGGAAGGGGACAGGGAGCCTACGAGCAGTACTTC. Translating gives CASSLGRGQGAYEQYF. The chain couples TRBV7-9 to TRBJ2-7, with TRBD1 matching 9 bases. The CDR3 runs to 16 residues. The germline CDR1 and CDR2 sequences are SEHNR and FQNEAQ (reference sequence). Trimming took 1 base from V and 2 from J; bases not matched to a gene: 6.

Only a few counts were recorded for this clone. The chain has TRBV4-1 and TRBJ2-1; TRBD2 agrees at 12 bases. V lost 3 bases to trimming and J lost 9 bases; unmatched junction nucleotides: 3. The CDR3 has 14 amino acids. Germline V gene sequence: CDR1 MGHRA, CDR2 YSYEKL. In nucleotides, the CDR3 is TGCGCCAGCAGCCATGTACTAGCGGGAGGTGAGCAGTTCTTC. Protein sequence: CASSHVLAGGEQFF.

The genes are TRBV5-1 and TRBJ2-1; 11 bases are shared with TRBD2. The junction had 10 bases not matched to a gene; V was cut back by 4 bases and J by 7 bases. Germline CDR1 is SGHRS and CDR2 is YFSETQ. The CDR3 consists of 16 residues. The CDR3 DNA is TGCGCCAGCAGCCCCCAGACTAGCGGGACTGTGAATGAGCAGTTCTTC. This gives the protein CASSPQTSGTVNEQFF. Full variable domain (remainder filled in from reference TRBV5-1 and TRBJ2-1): KAGVTQTPRYLIKTRGQQVTLSCSPISGHRSVSWYQQTPGQGLQFLFEYFSETQRNKGNFPGRFSGRQFSNSRSEMNVSTLELGDSALYLCASSPQTSGTVNEQFFGPGTRLTVL.

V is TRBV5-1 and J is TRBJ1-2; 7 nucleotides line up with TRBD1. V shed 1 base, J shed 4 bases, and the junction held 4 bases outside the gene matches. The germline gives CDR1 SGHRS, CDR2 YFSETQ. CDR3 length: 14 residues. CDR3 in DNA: TGCGCCAGCAGCTTGCAACAGGGGAGCTATGGCTACACCTTC. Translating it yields CASSLQQGSYGYTF.

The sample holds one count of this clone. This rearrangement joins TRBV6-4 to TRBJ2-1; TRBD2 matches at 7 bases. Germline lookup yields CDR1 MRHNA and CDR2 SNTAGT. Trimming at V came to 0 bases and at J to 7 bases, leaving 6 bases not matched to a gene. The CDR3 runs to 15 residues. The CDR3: CASSDSATSRNEQFF. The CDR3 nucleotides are TGTGCCAGCAGTGACTCGGCGACTAGCCGGAATGAGCAGTTCTTC.

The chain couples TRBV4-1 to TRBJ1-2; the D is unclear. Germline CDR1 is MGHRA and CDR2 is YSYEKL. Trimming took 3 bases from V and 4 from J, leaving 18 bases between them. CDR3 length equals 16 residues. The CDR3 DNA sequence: TGCGCCAGCAGCCATTCTCACGCCGGGAGCCTCTATGGCTACACCTTC. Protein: CASSHSHAGSLYGYTF.

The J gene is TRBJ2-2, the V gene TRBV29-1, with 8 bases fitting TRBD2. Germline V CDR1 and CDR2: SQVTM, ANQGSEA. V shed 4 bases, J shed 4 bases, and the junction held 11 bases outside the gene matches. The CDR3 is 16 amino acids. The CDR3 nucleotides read TGCAGCGTTGCCCCCGCGAGCGGGAGTAGCACCGGGGAGCTGTTTTTT. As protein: CSVAPASGSSTGELFF.

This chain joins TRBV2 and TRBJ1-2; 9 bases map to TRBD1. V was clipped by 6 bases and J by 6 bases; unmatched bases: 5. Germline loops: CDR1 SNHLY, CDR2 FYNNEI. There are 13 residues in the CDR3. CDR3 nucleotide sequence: TGTGCCAGCAGGGGGGACAGGGAACATGGCTACACCTTC. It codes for CASRGDREHGYTF.

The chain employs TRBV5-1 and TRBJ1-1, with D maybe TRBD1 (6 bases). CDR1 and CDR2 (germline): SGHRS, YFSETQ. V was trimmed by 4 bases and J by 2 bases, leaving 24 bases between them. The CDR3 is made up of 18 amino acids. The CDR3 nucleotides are TGCGCCAGCAGCGGGGACCTCTCACAGGGATCTTTTAACACTGAAGCTTTCTTT. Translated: CASSGDLSQGSFNTEAFF.

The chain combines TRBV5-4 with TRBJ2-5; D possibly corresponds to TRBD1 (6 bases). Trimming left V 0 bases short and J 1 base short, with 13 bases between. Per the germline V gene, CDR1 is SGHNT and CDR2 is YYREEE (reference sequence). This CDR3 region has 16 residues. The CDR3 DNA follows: TGTGCCAGCAGCTTGGGGTCCAGGGGAATCCAAGAGACCCAGTACTTC. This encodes CASSLGSRGIQETQYF.

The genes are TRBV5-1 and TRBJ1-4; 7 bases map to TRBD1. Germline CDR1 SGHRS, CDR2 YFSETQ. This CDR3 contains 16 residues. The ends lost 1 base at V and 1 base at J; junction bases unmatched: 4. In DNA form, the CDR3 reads TGCGCCAGCAGCTTGACAGGGGAGGTAACTAATGAAAAACTGTTTTTT. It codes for CASSLTGEVTNEKLFF.

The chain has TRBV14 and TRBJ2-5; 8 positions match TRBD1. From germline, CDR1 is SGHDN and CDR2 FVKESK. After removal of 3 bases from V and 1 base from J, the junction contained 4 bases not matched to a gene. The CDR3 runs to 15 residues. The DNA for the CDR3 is TGTGCCAGCAGCCAGATGCAGGGGGCCCAAGAGACCCAGTACTTC. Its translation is CASSQMQGAQETQYF.

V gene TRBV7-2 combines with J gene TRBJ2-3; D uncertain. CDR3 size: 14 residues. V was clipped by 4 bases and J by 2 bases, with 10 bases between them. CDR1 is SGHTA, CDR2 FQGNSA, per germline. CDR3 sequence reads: CASSSGLYTDTQYF. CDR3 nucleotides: TGTGCCAGCAGCTCAGGCCTATACACAGATACGCAGTATTTT. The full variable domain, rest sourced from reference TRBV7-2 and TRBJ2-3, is GAGVSQSPSNKVTEKGKDVELRCDPISGHTALYWYRQSLGQGLEFLIYFQGNSAPDKSGLPSDRFSAERTGGSVSTLTIQRTQQEDSAVYLCASSSGLYTDTQYFGPGTRLTVL.

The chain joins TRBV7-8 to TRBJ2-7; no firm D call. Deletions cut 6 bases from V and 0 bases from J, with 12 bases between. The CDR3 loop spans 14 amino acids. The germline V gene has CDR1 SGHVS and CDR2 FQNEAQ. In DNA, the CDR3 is TGTGCCAGCAGAACTGACACCCTCTCCTACGAGCAGTACTTC. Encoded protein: CASRTDTLSYEQYF.

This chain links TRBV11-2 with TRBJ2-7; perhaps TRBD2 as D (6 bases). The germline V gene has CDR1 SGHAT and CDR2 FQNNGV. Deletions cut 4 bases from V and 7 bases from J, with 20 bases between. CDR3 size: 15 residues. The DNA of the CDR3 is TGTGCCAGCAGCTCCGTGCGGGGCTCTATCGGGGAGCAGTACTTC. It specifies CASSSVRGSIGEQYF.

In DNA, the CDR3 is TGTGCCAGCAGTTTATCTGACAGGGGGATTCGGAACACTGAAGCTTTCTTT. This translates into CASSLSDRGIRNTEAFF. This sequence joins TRBV28 and TRBJ1-1; 9 bases fit TRBD1. V dropped 1 base and J dropped 1; count of bases not matched to a gene: 7. The CDR3 loop spans 17 amino acids. Germline values: CDR1 MDHEN, CDR2 SYDVKM. Variable domain in full (rest from reference TRBV28 and TRBJ1-1): DVKVTQSSRYLVKRTGEKVFLECVQDMDHENMFWYRQDPGLGLRLIYFSYDVKMKEKGDIPEGYSVSREKKERFSLILESASTNQTSMYLCASSLSDRGIRNTEAFFGQGTRLTVV.

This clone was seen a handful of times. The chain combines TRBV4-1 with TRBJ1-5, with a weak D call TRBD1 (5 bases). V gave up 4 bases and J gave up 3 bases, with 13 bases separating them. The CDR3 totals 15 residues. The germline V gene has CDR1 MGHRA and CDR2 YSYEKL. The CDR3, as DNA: TGCGCCAGCAGCCCTGCCGGACAACTCAATCAGCCCCAGCATTTT. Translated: CASSPAGQLNQPQHF.

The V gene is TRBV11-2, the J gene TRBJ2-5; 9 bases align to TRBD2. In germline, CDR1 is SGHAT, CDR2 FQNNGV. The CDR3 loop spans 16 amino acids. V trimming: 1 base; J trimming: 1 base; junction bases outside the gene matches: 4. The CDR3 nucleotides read TGTGCCAGCAGCTTAGTCCAGCGGGGGGCCCAAGAGACCCAGTACTTC. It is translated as CASSLVQRGAQETQYF.

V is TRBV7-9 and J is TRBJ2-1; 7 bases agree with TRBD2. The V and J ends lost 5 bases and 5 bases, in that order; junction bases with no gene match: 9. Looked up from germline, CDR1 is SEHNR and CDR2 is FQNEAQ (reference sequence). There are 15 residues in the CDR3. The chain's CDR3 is CASSISGTTHNEQFF. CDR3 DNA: TGTGCCAGCAGCATCTCCGGGACTACCCACAATGAGCAGTTCTTC.

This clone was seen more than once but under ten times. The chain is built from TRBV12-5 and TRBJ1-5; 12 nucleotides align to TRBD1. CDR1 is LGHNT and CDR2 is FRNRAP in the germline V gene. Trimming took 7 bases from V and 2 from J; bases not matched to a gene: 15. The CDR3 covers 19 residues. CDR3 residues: CASAVGVGTGGFGNQPQHF. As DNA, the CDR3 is TGTGCTAGTGCCGTGGGGGTGGGGACAGGGGGCTTTGGCAATCAGCCCCAGCATTTT.

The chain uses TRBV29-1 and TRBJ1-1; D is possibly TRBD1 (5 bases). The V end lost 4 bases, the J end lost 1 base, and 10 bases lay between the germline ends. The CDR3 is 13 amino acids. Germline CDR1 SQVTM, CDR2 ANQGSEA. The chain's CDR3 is CSVGQFPNTEAFF. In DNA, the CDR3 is TGCAGCGTTGGACAGTTCCCGAACACTGAAGCTTTCTTT. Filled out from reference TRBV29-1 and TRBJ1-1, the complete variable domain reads SAVISQKPSRDICQRGTSLTIQCQVDSQVTMMFWYRQQPGQSLTLIATANQGSEATYESGFVIDKFPISRPNLTFSTLTVSNMSPEDSSIYLCSVGQFPNTEAFFGQGTRLTVV.

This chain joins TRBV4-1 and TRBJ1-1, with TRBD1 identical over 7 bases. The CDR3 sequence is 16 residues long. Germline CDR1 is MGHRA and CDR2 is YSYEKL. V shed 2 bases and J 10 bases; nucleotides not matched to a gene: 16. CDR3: CASSQTVIGGRKGAFF. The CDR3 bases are TGCGCCAGCAGCCAAACGGTAATAGGGGGCAGAAAGGGAGCTTTCTTT.

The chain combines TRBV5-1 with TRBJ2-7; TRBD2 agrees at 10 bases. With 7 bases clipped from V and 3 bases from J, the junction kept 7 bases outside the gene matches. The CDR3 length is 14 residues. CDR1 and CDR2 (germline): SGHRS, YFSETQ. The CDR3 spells CASQERGGIYEQYF. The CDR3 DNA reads TGCGCCAGCCAGGAGCGGGGGGGTATCTACGAGCAGTACTTC.

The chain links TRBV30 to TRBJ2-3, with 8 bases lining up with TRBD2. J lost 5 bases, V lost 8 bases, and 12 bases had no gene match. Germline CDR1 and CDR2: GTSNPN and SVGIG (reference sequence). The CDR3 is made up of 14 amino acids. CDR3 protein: CALPLAGSLDTQYF. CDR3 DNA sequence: TGTGCCCTCCCGCTAGCGGGCTCATTAGATACGCAGTATTTT.

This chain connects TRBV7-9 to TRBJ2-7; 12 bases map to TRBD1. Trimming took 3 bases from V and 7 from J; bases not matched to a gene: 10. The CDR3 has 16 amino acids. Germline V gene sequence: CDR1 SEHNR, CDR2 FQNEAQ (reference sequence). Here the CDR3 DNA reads TGTGCCAGCAGCTTCCCCCCGGGACAGGGGGCGGGAGAGCAGTACTTC. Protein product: CASSFPPGQGAGEQYF.

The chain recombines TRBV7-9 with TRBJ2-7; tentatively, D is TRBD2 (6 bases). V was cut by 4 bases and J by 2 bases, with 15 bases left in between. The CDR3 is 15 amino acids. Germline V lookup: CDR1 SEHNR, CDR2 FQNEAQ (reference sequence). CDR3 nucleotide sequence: TGTGCCAGCAGCTCCCCGGGGAGGACCACCTACGAGCAGTACTTC. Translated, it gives CASSSPGRTTYEQYF.

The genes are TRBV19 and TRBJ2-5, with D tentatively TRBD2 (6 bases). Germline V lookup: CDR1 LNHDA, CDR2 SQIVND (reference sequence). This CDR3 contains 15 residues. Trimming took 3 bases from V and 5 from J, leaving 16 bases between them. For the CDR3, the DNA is TGTGCCAGTAGTATGGGGCGACTAGTGGGGGAGACCCAGTACTTC. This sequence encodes CASSMGRLVGETQYF.

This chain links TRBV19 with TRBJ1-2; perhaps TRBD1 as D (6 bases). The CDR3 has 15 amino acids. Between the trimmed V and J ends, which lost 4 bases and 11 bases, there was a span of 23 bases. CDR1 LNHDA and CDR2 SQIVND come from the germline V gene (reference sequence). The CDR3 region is CASSRGLRQDDVYTF. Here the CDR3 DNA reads TGTGCCAGTAGTAGGGGGCTGAGACAGGATGACGTTTACACCTTC.

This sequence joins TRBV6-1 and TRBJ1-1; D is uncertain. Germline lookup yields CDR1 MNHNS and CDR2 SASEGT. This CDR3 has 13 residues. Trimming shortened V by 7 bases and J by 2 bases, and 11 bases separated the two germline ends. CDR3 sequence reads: CASTIQSNTEAFF. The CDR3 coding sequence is TGTGCCAGCACGATCCAGTCCAACACTGAAGCTTTCTTT.

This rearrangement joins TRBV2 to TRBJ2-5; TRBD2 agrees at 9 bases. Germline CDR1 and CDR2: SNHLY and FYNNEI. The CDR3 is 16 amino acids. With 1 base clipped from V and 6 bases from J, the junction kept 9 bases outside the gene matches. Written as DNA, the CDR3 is TGTGCCAGCAGTGAAGGCTTGGCGGGGGGGTGGAAGACCCAGTACTTC. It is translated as CASSEGLAGGWKTQYF. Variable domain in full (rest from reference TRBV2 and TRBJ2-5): EPEVTQTPSHQVTQMGQEVILRCVPISNHLYFYWYRQILGQKVEFLVSFYNNEISEKSEIFDDQFSVERPDGSNFTLKIRSTKLEDSAMYFCASSEGLAGGWKTQYFGPGTRLLVL.